This T cell receptor (beta chain) was sequenced for a study of T cells in Graves' hyperthyroidism and ophthalmopathy. Overall study results and limits: A model of 13 V-J pairs discriminated ophthalmopathy from stable hyperthyroidism.

Notes on this clonotype: Its antigen is not known.

Fresh peripheral blood, under 13 ml, was the source of the PBMCs. Amplified regions were TCR beta CDR3 sequences from RNA transcripts. First-round RT-PCR targeting the TCR CDR3 was performed with the HTBI primer set. TCRdb reprocessed the multiplex PCR reads with MiXCR, giving one entry per CDR3 protein. The data show 500,000 to 550,000 distinct CDR3 sequences, 20% to 25% seen once. The receptor comes from a man aged 18 to 29 with Graves' hyperthyroidism. The sequenced sample was blood.

The chain's CDR3 is CASSLVGTGTYNEQFF. CDR3 nucleotide sequence: TGTGCCAGCAGCTTAGTAGGGACAGGGACCTACAATGAGCAGTTCTTC. J is TRBJ2-1 and V is TRBV11-2, with 9 bases aligning to TRBD1. Germline CDR1 and CDR2: SGHAT and FQNNGV. The CDR3 runs 16 residues. V lost 1 base to trimming and J lost 2 bases; unmatched junction nucleotides: 3.